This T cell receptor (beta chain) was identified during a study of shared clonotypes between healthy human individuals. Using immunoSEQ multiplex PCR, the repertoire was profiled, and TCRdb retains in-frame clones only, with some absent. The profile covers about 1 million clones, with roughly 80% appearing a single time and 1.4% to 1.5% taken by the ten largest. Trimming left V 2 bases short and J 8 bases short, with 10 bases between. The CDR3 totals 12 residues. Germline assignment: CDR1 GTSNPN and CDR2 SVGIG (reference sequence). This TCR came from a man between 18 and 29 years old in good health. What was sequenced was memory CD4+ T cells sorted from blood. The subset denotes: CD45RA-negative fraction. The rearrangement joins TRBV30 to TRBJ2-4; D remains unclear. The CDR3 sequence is CAWSRQSDIQYF. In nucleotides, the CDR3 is TGTGCCTGGAGTAGGCAGTCGGACATTCAGTACTTC.